Given below is one T cell receptor beta chain in context. Original processing methods: Estimation of nucleated cell counts was performed using reference gene primer amplification. Method: immunoSEQ multiplex PCR; TCRdb's copy keeps in-frame clones and lacks some. D and trimming come from the DNA, and the V and J calls and clone size come from that table. The table includes 200,000 to 300,000 clones, 80% to 90% detected once. These data originate in a study of blood T cell repertoires in COVID-19. Background on the study: Acute and convalescent COVID-19 specimens originated in the United States, Italy and Spain. Sample material is recorded as cDNA or gDNA derived from T cells, B-cell-depleted T cells, or PBMCs.

Unmatched junction bases numbered 8, after V lost 3 bases and J lost 6 bases. The CDR3 has 16 residues. Germline CDR1 and CDR2: LGHNA and YNFKEQ. The origin of this receptor is a man younger than 45 with active or convalescent COVID-19. The sample comprised peripheral blood. The chain links TRBV4-2 to TRBJ2-1, with 10 nucleotides matching TRBD2. DNA for the CDR3: TGTGCCAGCAGCCAGAGTAGCGGGGGGTCTGCCAATGAGCAGTTCTTC. As protein: CASSQSSGGSANEQFF.